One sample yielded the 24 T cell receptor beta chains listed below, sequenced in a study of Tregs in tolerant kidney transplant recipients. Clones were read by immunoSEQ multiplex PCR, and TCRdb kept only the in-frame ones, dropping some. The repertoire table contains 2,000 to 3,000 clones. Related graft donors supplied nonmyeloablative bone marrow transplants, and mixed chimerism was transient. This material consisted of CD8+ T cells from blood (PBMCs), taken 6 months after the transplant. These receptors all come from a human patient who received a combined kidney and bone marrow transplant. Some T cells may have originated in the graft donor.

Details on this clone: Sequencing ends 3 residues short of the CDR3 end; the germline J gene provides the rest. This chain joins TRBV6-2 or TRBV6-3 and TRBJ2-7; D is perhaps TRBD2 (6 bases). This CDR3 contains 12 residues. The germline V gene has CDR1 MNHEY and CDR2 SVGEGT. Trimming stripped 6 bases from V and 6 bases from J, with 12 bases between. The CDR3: CASSGAGTEQYF. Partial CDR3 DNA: TGTGCCAGCAGCGGGGCGGGGACCGAG.

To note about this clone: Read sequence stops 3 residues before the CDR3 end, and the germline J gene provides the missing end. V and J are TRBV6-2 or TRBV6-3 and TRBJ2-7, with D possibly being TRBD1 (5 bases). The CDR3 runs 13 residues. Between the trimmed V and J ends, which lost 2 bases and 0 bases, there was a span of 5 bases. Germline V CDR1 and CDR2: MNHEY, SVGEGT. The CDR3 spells CASSYDSSYEQYF. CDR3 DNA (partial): TGTGCCAGCAGTTACGACAGCTCCTACGAG.

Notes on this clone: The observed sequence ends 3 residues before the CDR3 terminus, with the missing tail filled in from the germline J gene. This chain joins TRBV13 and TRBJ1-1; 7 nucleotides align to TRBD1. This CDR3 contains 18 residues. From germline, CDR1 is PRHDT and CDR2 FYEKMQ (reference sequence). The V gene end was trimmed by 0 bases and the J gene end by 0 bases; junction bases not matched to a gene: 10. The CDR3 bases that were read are TGTGCCAGCAGCTTAGGACTGACAGGGATTTCAATGAACACTGAA. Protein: CASSLGLTGISMNTE. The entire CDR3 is CASSLGLTGISMNTEAFF.

The CDR3 bases that were read are TGCGTCGACACCTCCTCCTATGGC. Amino acid sequence: CVDTSSYG. The whole CDR3 sequence reads CVDTSSYGYTF. This rearrangement joins TRBV29-1 to TRBJ1-2; the D is unclear. With the read ending 3 residues before the CDR3 end, the germline J gene is used to fill in that end. Germline V CDR1 and CDR2: SQVTM, ANQGSEA. The CDR3 runs to 11 residues.

The CDR3 here is CASSLVAAEETQYF. The CDR3 bases that were read are TGTGCCAGCAGCTTAGTAGCGGCTGAAGAGACC. The chain recombines TRBV7-7 with TRBJ2-5, with D maybe TRBD2 (6 bases). Coverage ceases 3 residues before the CDR3 finishes, and the germline J gene fills in the end. V shed 1 base and J shed 3 bases, with 9 bases lying between them. Germline CDR1 and CDR2: SSHAT and FNYEAQ (reference sequence). The CDR3 has 14 amino acids.

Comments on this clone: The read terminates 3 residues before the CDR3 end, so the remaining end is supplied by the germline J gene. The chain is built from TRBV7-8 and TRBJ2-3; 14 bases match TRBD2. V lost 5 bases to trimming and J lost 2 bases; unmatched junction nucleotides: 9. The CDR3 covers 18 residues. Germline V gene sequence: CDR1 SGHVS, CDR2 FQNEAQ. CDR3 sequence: CASSPGLAGGRDTDTQYF. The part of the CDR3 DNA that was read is TGTGCCAGCAGCCCCGGACTAGCGGGAGGCCGCGACACAGATACG.

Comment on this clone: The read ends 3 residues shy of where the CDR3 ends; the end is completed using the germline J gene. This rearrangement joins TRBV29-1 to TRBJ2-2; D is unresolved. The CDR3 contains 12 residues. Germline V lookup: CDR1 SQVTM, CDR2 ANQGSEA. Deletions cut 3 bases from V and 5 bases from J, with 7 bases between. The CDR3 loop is CSVDPGTGELFF. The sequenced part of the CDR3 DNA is TGCAGCGTTGACCCCGGGACCGGGGAG.

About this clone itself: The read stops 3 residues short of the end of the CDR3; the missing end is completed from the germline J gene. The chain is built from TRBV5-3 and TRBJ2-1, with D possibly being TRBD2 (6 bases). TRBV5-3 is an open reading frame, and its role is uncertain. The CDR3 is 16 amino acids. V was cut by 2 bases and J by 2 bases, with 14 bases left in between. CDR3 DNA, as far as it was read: TGTGCCAGAAGCTTTTTTGCGGGGCCCCCCTACAATGAG. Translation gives CARSFFAGPPYNE. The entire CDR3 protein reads CARSFFAGPPYNEQFF.

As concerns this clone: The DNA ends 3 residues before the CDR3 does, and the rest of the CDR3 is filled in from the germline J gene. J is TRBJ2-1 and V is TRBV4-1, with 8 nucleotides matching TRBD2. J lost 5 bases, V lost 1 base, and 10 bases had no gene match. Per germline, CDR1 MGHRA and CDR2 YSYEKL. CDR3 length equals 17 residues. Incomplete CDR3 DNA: TGCGCCAGCAGCCAAGGTATCAGCGGGAGTGTGAACAATGAG. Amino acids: CASSQGISGSVNNE. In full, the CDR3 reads CASSQGISGSVNNEQFF.

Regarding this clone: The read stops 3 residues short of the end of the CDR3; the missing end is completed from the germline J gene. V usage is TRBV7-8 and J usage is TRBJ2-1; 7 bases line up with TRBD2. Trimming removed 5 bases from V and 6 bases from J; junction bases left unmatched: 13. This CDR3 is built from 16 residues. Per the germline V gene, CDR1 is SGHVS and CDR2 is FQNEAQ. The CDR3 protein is CASSATPSGNINEQFF. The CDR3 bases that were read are TGTGCCAGCAGCGCCACCCCTAGCGGAAATATCAATGAG.

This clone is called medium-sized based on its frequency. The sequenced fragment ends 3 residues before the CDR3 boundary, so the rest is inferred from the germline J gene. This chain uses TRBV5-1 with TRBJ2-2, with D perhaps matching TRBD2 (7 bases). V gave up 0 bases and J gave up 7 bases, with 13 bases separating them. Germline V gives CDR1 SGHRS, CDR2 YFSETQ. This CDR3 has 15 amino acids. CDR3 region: CASSLEQGGDGELFF. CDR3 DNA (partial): TGCGCCAGCAGCTTGGAACAGGGAGGGGACGGGGAG.

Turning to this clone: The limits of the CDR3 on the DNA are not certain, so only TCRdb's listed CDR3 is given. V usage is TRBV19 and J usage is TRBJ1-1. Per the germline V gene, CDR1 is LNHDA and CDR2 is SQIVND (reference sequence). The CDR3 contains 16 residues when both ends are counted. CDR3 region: CASNPGTLGMNTEAFF.

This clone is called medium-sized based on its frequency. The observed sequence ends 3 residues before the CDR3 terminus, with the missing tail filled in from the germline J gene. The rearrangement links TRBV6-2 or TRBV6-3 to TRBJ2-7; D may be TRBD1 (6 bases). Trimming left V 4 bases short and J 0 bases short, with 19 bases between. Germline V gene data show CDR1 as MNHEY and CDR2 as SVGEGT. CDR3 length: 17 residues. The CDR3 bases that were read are TGTGCCAGCAGTTGGTTACTAGATGGGGACAACTCCTACGAG. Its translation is CASSWLLDGDNSYE. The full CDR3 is CASSWLLDGDNSYEQYF.

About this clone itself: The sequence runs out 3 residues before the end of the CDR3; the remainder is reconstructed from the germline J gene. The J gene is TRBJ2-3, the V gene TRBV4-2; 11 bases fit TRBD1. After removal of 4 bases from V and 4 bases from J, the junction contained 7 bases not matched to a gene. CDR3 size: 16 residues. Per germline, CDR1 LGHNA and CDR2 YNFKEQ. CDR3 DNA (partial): TGTGCCAGCAGCCCCGTTGCGGGACAGGGGGCAGATACG. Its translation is CASSPVAGQGADT. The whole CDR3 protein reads CASSPVAGQGADTQYF.

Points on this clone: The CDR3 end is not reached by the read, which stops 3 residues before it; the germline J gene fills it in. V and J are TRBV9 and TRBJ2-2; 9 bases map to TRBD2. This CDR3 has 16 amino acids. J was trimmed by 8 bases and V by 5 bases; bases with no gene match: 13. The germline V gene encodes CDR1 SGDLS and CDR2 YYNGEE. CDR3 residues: CASSLTSGPRRGELFF. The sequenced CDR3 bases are TGTGCCAGCAGTTTGACTAGCGGACCCCGCAGGGGGGAG.

The CDR3 reads CASSLALGLAGVSKEDEQFF. Incomplete CDR3 DNA: TGCGCCAGCAGCTTGGCCCTAGGGCTAGCGGGAGTATCCAAAGAGGATGAG. This chain uses TRBV5-1 with TRBJ2-1; TRBD2 agrees at 10 bases. The read is 3 residues too short to cover the CDR3 end, so that end is filled in from the germline J gene. Germline V CDR1 and CDR2: SGHRS, YFSETQ. The CDR3 totals 20 residues. Trimming cost V 0 bases and J 8 bases; bases outside gene matches: 20.

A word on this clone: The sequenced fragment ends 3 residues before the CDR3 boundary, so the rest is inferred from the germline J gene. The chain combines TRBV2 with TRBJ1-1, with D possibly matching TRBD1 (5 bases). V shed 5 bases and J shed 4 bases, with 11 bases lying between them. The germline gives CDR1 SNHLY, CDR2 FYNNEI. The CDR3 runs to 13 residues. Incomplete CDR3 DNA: TGTGCCAGCAGTCCCGGGGGTGGCACTGAA. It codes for CASSPGGGTE. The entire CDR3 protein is CASSPGGGTEAFF.

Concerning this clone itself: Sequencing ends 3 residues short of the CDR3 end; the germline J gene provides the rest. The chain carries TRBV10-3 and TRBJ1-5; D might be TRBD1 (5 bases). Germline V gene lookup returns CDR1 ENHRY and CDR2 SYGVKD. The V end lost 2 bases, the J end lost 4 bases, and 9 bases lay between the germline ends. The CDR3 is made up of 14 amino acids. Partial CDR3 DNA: TGTGCCATCAGTGAGCAGCAGGGTAATCAGCCC. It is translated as CAISEQQGNQP. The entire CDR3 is CAISEQQGNQPQHF.

CDR3 DNA, as far as it was read: TGCGCCAGCAGCAGACAGGGGGCCTACGAG. Amino acid sequence: CASSRQGAYE. The CDR3 as a whole reads CASSRQGAYEQYF. This chain joins TRBV10-2 and TRBJ2-7; the match to TRBD1 covers 9 bases. The read ends 3 residues early relative to the CDR3; the germline J gene fills the gap. This CDR3 has 13 residues. Germline V CDR1 and CDR2: WSHSY, SAAADI. Trimming at V came to 6 bases and at J to 2 bases, leaving 2 bases not matched to a gene.

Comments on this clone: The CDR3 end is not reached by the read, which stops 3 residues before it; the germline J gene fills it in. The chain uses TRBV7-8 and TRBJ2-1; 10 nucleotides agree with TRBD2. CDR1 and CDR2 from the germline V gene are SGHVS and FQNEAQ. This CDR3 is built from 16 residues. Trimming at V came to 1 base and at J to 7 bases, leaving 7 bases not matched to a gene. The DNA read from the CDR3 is TGTGCCAGCAGCTTAGAACCTAGCGGGAGTAGGAATGAG. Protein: CASSLEPSGSRNE. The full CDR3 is CASSLEPSGSRNEQFF.

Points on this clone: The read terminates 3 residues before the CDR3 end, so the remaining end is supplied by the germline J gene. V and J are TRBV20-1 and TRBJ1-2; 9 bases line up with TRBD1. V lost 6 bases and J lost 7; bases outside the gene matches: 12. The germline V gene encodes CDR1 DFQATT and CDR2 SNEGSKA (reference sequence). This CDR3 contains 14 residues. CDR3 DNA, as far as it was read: TGCAGTGCCAGGGACAGGGAAGTCTGTGGTGGC. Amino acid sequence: CSARDREVCGG. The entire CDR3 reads CSARDREVCGGYTF.

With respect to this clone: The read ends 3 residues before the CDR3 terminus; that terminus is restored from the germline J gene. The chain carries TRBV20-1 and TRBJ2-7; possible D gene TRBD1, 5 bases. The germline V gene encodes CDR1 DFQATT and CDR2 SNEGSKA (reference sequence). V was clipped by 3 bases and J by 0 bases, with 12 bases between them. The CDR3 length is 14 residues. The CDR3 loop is CSARGLDNSYEQYF. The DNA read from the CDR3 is TGCAGTGCTAGGGGCTTGGACAACTCCTACGAG.

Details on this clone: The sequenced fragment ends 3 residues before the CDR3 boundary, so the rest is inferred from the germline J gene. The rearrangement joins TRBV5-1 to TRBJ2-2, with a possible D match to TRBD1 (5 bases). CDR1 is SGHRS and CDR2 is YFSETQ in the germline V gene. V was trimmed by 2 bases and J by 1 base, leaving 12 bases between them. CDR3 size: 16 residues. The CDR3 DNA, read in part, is TGCGCCAGCAGCTTAACAGGACCCCAGAACACCGGGGAG. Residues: CASSLTGPQNTGE. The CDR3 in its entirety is CASSLTGPQNTGELFF.

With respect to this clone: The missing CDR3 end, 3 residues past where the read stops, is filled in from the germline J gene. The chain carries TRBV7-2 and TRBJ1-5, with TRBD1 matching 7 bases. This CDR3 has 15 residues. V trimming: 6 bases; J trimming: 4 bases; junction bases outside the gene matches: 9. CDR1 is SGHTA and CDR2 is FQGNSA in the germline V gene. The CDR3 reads CASRLPGTDNQPQHF. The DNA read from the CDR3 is TGTGCCAGCAGACTTCCCGGGACAGATAATCAGCCC.